This T cell receptor (beta chain) was captured by sequencing in a study of T cells expressing NK-cell markers. Study summary: Beta-chain profiling covered CD3+CD56+NKG2C+, CD3+CD56+NKG2C- and CD3+CD56-NKG2C+ sorted subsets. The sequencing cohort of eight donors included seven HCMV-seropositive individuals and one seronegative individual.

The study, taken as a whole, reports: Of the CD8+ T cell pool in roughly six donors, roughly 1.0-8% was accounted for by dominant NKG2C+ clonotypes.

On this clonotype itself: Its antigen is not known.

After re-calling the 5' RACE reads, TCRdb lists one entry per CDR3 protein, DNA absent. This sample contains 350,000 to 400,000 distinct CDR3 sequences. The origin of this receptor is a woman aged 45-65 years in good health. Sequencing used blood T cells: a sorted CD56 or NKG2C T cell subset, CD4+ or CD8+ T cells, or bulk PBMC T cells (not recorded which).

The CDR3 protein is CASSLSGRGNEQYF. The genes are TRBV12-3 or TRBV12-4 and TRBJ2-7; checking the TCRdb D call of TRBD2 is not possible without DNA. CDR3 size: 14 residues.